One sample yielded the 14 T cell receptor beta chains listed below, sequenced in a study of T cells after yellow fever vaccination. MiXCR was run by TCRdb on the 5' RACE reads, yielding one entry per CDR3 protein. The data show around 140,000 distinct CDR3 sequences, with about 7.7% seen just once and roughly 0.71% held by the top ten. Sequences were derived from CD4+ T cells sorted from PBMCs, sampled 5 days after the yellow fever booster vaccination. The origin of the receptors is a man under 40 who received the YFV17D yellow fever vaccine.

Only a few counts were recorded for this clonotype. A read error may produce the germline difference seen at one junction end. The chain combines TRBV20-1 with TRBJ1-6; weak D call: TRBD1 (6 bases). This CDR3 region has 16 residues. From germline, CDR1 is DFQATT and CDR2 SNEGSKA (reference sequence). The CDR3 DNA sequence: TGCTGTGCTAGAGATCCCTCCCTCCAGGGGAATTCACCCCTCCACTTT. This codes for CCARDPSLQGNSPLHF.

This clonotype was found many times. V and J are TRBV10-3 and TRBJ2-4; D call uncertain. CDR1 and CDR2 (germline): ENHRY, SYGVKD. The V gene lost 0 bases and the J gene lost 0 bases, with 9 bases spanning the gap. The CDR3 is 16 residues long. CDR3: CAISESSALAKNIQYF. The CDR3 DNA follows: TGTGCCATCAGTGAGTCGTCGGCATTAGCCAAAAACATTCAGTACTTC.

This clonotype was seen at least ten times. CDR3 in amino acids: CASSFGTGGEQYF. For the CDR3, the DNA is TGCGCCAGCAGCTTTGGGACAGGGGGCGAGCAGTACTTC. The J gene is TRBJ2-7, the V gene TRBV5-1; 11 nucleotides agree with TRBD1. The junction had 1 base not matched to a gene; V was cut back by 2 bases and J by 6 bases. The CDR3 length is 13 residues. Germline V gene lookup returns CDR1 SGHRS and CDR2 YFSETQ.

This clonotype was detected many times. The chain carries TRBV6-2 or TRBV6-3 and TRBJ1-2; D is uncertain. The V gene lost 7 bases and the J gene lost 8 bases, with 17 bases spanning the gap. The germline V gene encodes CDR1 MNHEY and CDR2 SVGEGT. The CDR3 has 13 residues. The CDR3 region is CASNNVALEGYTF. CDR3 in DNA: TGTGCCAGCAACAACGTGGCCCTCGAAGGCTACACCTTC.

This clonotype showed up many times. This rearrangement joins TRBV6-2 or TRBV6-3 to TRBJ2-2; D remains ambiguous. The CDR3 consists of 17 residues. Germline lookup yields CDR1 MNHEY and CDR2 SVGEGT. The V gene lost 2 bases and the J gene lost 2 bases, with 15 bases spanning the gap. The CDR3 sequence: CASSYPLRDLNTGELFF. In nucleotides, the CDR3 is TGTGCCAGCAGTTACCCCTTACGTGACCTCAACACCGGGGAGCTGTTTTTT.

This clonotype has only a few counts. V usage is TRBV7-2 and J usage is TRBJ2-1, with 13 bases aligning to TRBD2. Germline V gene sequence: CDR1 SGHTA, CDR2 FQGNSA. This CDR3 is built from 17 residues. V was pared by 5 bases and J by 10 bases, with 14 bases of the junction left unmatched. The CDR3 DNA sequence: TGTGCCAGCAGCCCCTCCGGGACTAGCGGGAAATCCGGGGAGCAGTTCTTC. Its protein is CASSPSGTSGKSGEQFF.

V usage is TRBV20-1 and J usage is TRBJ2-7; no clear D gene. In germline, CDR1 is DFQATT, CDR2 SNEGSKA (reference sequence). The V gene lost 3 bases and the J gene lost 2 bases, with 17 bases spanning the gap. The CDR3 is 15 amino acids. The CDR3 DNA reads as TGCAGTGCTAGTGGTCAGTCACGGGTTACCTACGAGCAGTACTTC. Its translation is CSASGQSRVTYEQYF.

This clonotype appeared many times. The chain links TRBV6-2 or TRBV6-3 to TRBJ2-1; TRBD2 agrees at 10 bases. The CDR3 is made up of 16 amino acids. CDR1 MNHEY and CDR2 SVGEGT come from the germline V gene. V lost 2 bases to trimming and J lost 5 bases; unmatched junction nucleotides: 6. The DNA of the CDR3 is TGTGCCAGCAGTTACAAGCGGGAGGGCCGACACAATGAGCAGTTCTTC. Protein sequence: CASSYKREGRHNEQFF.

Regarding this clonotype: A read error may explain this, as a much larger clone is one base away. V and J are TRBV5-6 and TRBJ2-5; 8 bases map to TRBD1. The V segment lost 7 bases and the J segment 5 bases; nucleotides outside the gene matches: 10. Germline values: CDR1 SGHDT, CDR2 YYEEEE. The CDR3 totals 14 residues. The CDR3 DNA reads TGTGCCAGCGCCGACGACAGGGGAAGTGAGACCCAGTACTTC. This sequence encodes CASADDRGSETQYF.

This clonotype has a count of ten or more. The chain employs TRBV28 and TRBJ2-7, with 9 bases fitting TRBD1. V shed 5 bases and J 3 bases; nucleotides not matched to a gene: 14. CDR3 length: 17 amino acids. CDR1 and CDR2 from the germline V gene are MDHEN and SYDVKM. The CDR3 spells CASSPPSPGTGNYEQYF. Written as DNA, the CDR3 is TGTGCCAGCAGTCCTCCGTCCCCCGGGACAGGGAACTACGAGCAGTACTTC.

The chain combines TRBV30 with TRBJ2-7, with D possibly being TRBD1 (5 bases). Trimming left V 2 bases short and J 7 bases short, with 9 bases between. CDR1 and CDR2 (germline): GTSNPN, SVGIG (reference sequence). The CDR3 loop spans 11 amino acids. The CDR3 DNA is TGTGCCTGGAGTATCAGGGTAGAGCAGTACTTC. Its protein is CAWSIRVEQYF.

Ten or more counts support this clonotype. J is TRBJ2-2 and V is TRBV20-1; TRBD1 is a possible D gene (6 bases). The CDR3 totals 14 residues. Germline CDR1 reads DFQATT; CDR2 reads SNEGSKA (reference sequence). V was pared by 0 bases and J by 6 bases, with 11 bases between. The CDR3 loop is CSARDRGTAGELFF. The CDR3 nucleotides are TGCAGTGCTAGAGACAGGGGAACCGCCGGGGAGCTGTTTTTT.

This clonotype appeared many times. J is TRBJ2-7 and V is TRBV12-3 or TRBV12-4, with TRBD1 matching over 7 bases. The CDR3 has 13 residues. Trimming took 5 bases from V and 4 from J; bases not matched to a gene: 5. The CDR3 DNA is TGTGCCAGCAGTCAGACAGGGCGATACGAGCAGTACTTC. Its protein product is CASSQTGRYEQYF.

This clonotype was detected many times. CDR3 protein: CSARGQAFEKLFF. DNA of the CDR3: TGCAGTGCTAGAGGGCAGGCCTTCGAAAAACTGTTTTTT. The chain couples TRBV20-1 to TRBJ1-4, with D unresolved. CDR1 is DFQATT and CDR2 is SNEGSKA in the germline V gene (reference sequence). Trimming stripped 1 base from V and 8 bases from J, with 11 bases between. This CDR3 spans 13 amino acids.